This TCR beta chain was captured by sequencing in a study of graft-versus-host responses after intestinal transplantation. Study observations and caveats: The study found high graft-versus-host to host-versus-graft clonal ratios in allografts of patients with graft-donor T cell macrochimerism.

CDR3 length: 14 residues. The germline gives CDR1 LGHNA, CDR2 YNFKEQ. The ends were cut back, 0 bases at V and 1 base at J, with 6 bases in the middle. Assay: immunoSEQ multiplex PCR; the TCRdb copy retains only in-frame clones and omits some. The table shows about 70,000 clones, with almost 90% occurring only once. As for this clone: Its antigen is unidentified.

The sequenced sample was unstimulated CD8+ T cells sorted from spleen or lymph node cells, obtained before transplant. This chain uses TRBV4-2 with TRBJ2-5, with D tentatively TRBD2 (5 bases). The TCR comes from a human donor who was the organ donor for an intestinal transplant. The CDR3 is CASSQETSQETQYF. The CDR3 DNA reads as TGTGCCAGCAGCCAAGAAACTAGCCAAGAGACCCAGTACTTC.